This TCR beta chain appears in the sequencing data of a study of CD4 T cells in relation to SARS-CoV-2 and coronaviruses. Here immunoSEQ multiplex PCR was the method, and the copy in TCRdb shows in-frame clones only, minus some. The sample carries under 90,000 clones, over 90% recorded once. General study results and limits: Approximately 65% of donors had memory CD4+ clonotypes crossrecognizing SARS-CoV-2 and common cold coronavirus spike. Monoreactive clones expanded significantly more to SARS-CoV-2 than crossreactive clones did.

Germline V gives CDR1 SGHDN, CDR2 FVKESK. The CDR3 spans 13 residues. V was trimmed by 3 bases and J by 14 bases, leaving 16 bases between them. Unexposed donor CD4+ T cells date from about 2011-2018, before the COVID-19 pandemic. Turning to this clone: Its antigen remains unknown.

The sequence derives from a human donor in good health. Sample: naive CD4+ T cells from PBMCs. The subset here: naive CD4+ T cells isolated by negative enrichment. The rearrangement links TRBV14 to TRBJ2-2; D tentatively reads TRBD1 or TRBD2 (5 bases each). CDR3 protein: CASSQILRGTLFF. The CDR3 DNA sequence: TGTGCCAGCAGCCAGATTTTGAGGGGCACCCTGTTTTTT.